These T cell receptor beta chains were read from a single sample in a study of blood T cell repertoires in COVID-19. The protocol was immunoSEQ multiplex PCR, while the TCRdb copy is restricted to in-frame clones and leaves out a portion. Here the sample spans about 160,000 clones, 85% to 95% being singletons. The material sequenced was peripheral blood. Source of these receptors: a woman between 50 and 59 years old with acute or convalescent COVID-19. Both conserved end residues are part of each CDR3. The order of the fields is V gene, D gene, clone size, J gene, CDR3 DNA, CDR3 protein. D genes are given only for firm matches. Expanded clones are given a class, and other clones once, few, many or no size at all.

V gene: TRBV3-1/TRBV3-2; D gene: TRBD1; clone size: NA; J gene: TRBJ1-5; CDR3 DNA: TGTGCCAGCAGCCAAGGGGACAGAAATGGGAATCAGCCCCAGCATTTT; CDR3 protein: CASSQGDRNGNQPQHF
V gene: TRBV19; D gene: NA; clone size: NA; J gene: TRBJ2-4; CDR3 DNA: TGTGCCAGTAGCGGGAGAGACAAAAACATTCAGTACTTC; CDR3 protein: CASSGRDKNIQYF
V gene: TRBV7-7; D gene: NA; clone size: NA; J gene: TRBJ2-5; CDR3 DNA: TGTGCTAGCAGCTCCACCCTGGGGGCCCAAGAGACCCAGTACTTC; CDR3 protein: CASSSTLGAQETQYF
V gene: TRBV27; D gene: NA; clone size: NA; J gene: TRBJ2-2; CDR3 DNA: TGTGCCAGCAGGGGCCAGGCAACCGGGGAGCTGTTTTTT; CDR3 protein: CASRGQATGELFF
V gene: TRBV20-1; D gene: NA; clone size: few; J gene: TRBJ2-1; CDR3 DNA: TGCAGTGCTAGTGCCGGGGTAGGCTACAATGAGCAGTTCTTC; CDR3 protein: CSASAGVGYNEQFF
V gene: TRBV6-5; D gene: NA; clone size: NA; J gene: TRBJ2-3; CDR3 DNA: TGTGCCAGCAGTTCAGGGTCAACCACAGATACGCAGTATTTT; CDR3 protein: CASSSGSTTDTQYF
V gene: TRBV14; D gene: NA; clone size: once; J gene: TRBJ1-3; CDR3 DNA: TGTGCCAGCAGCCTTTATCGGGGATCTGGAAACACCATATATTTT; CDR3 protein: CASSLYRGSGNTIYF
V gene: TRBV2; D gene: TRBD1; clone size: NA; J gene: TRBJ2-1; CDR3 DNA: TGTGCCAGCAGTCGGACAGGGATCTTAAGCTCCTACAATGAGCAGTTCTTC; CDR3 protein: CASSRTGILSSYNEQFF
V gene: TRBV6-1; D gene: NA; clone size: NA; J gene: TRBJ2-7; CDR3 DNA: TGTGCCAGCCGAGGGCCCCAGGAGTCTGTGGAGTACTTC; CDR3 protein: CASRGPQESVEYF
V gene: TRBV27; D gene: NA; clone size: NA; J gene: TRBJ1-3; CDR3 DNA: TGTGCCAGCACACAACCAGGGCTCGAGGACGAGATGGGAAACACCATATATTTT; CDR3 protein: CASTQPGLEDEMGNTIYF
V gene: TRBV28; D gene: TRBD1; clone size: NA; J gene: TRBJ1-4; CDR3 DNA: TGTGCCAGCAACCTACCGGGACAGGGAAATGAAAAACTGTTTTTT; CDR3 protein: CASNLPGQGNEKLFF
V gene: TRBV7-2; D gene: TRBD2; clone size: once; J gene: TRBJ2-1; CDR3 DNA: TGTGCCAGCAGCTTAAATCGAGGGAGGGAAGACAATGAGCAGTTCTTC; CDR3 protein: CASSLNRGREDNEQFF
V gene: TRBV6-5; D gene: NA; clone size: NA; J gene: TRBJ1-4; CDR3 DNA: TGTGCCACTAGACGAGGGAGGACTAATGAAAAACTGTTTTTT; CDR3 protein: CATRRGRTNEKLFF
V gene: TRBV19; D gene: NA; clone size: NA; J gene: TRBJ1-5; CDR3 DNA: TGTGCCAGTAGTATCCCCAGTAGCAATCAGCCCCAGCATTTT; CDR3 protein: CASSIPSSNQPQHF
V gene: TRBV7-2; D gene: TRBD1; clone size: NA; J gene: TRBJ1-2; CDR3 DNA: TGTGCCAGCAGCTCCGACCCGGGACAGACGAATGGCTACACCTTC; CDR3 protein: CASSSDPGQTNGYTF
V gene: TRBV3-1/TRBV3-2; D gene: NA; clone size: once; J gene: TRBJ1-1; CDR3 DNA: TGTGCCAGCAGCCAAGGGGTAGAAGGGGGAGCTTTCTTT; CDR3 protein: CASSQGVEGGAFF
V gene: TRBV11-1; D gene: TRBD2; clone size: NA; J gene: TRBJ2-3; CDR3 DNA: TGTGCCAGCAGCCTCATGAGCGGGGGGAACACAGATACGCAGTATTTT; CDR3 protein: CASSLMSGGNTDTQYF
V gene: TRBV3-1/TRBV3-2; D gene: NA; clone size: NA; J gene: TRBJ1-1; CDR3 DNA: TGTGCCAGCAGCCAAGGACCAACAGGGAACACTGAAGCTTTCTTT; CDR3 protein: CASSQGPTGNTEAFF
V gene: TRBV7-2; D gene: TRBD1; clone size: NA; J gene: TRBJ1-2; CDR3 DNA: TGTGCCAGCAGCTTAGGGACAGGGGACGGCTACACCTTC; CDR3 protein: CASSLGTGDGYTF
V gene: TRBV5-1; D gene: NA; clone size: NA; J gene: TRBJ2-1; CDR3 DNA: TGCGCCAGCAGCTCCCAGGCTCTTGAGCAGTTCTTC; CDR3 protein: CASSSQALEQFF
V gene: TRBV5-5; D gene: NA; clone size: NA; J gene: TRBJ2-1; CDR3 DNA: TGTGCCAGCAGCTTCCAGGGTAGCTCCTACAATGAGCAGTTCTTC; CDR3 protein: CASSFQGSSYNEQFF
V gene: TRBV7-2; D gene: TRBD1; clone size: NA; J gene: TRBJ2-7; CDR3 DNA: TGTGCCAGCAGCTTGACAGGGTCACAATACGAGCAGTACTTC; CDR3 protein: CASSLTGSQYEQYF
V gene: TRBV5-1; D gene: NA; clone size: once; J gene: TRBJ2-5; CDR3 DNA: TGCGCCAGCAGCCTGGATAAAGAGACCCAGTACTTC; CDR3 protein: CASSLDKETQYF
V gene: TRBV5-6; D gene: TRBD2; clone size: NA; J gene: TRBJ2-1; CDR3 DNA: TGTGCCAGCAGCGAATTAGCGGGGAGCTCCTACAATGAGCAGTTCTTC; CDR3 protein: CASSELAGSSYNEQFF
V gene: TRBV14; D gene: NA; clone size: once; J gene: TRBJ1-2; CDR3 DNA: TGTGCCAGCAGCCAAGGTATACAAGCTAACTATGGCTACACCTTC; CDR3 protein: CASSQGIQANYGYTF
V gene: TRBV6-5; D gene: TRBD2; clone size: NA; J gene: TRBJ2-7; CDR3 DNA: TGTGCCACAACGAGCGGGAGAGAGCAGTACTTC; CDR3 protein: CATTSGREQYF
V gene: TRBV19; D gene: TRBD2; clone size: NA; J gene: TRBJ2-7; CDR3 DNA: TGTGCCAGTAGTAAAGTCGGGGGACTAGCGGGGGTGTTTGGCGAGCAGTACTTC; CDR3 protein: CASSKVGGLAGVFGEQYF
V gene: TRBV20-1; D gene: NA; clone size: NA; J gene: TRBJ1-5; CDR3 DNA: TGCAGTGCTAGTCCATACGGTCCCAATCAGCCCCAGCATTTT; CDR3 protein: CSASPYGPNQPQHF
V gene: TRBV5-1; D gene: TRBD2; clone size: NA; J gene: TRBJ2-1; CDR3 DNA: TGCGCCAGCAGCTTTAGCGGGGGGGCAAATGAGCAGTTCTTC; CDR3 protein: CASSFSGGANEQFF
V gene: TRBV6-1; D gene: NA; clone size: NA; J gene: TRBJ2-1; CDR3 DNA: TGTGCCAGCAGTGAACCCCCGGAAGGGGCGCGAGGTGAGCAGTTCTTC; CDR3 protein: CASSEPPEGARGEQFF
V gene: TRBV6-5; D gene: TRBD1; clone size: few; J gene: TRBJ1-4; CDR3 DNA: TGTGCCAGCAGTTACGCGACAGGGACCGTAGAAAAACTGTTTTTT; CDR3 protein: CASSYATGTVEKLFF
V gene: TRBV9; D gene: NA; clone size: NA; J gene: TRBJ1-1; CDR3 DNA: TGTGCCAGCGGACCCGGGACACGGAGGACTGAAGCTTTCTTT; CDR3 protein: CASGPGTRRTEAFF
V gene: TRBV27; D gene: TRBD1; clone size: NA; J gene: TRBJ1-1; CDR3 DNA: TGTGCCAGCAGTTTTCTGGGGGACAGAGAATTAGATCCCAACACTGAAGCTTTCTTT; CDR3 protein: CASSFLGDRELDPNTEAFF
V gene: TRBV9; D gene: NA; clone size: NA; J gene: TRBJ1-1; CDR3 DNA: TGTGCCAGCAGCGTAGGGGGGCATGGGACTGAAGCTTTCTTT; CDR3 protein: CASSVGGHGTEAFF
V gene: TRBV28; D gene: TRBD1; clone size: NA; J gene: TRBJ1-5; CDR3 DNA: TGTGCCACCTCACCAACGACAGGGACCAATCAGCCCCAGCATTTT; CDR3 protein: CATSPTTGTNQPQHF
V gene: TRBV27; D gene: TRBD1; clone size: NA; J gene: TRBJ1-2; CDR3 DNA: TGTGCCAGCAGTTTATCGAGATATAGGGGGCGACTCTATGGCTACACCTTC; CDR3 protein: CASSLSRYRGRLYGYTF
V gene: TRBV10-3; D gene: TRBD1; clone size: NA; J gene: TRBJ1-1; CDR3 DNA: TGTGCCATCGGGGCCGGGAGAGGGGGCTTAGGGTCGGACACTGAAGCTTTCTTT; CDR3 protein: CAIGAGRGGLGSDTEAFF
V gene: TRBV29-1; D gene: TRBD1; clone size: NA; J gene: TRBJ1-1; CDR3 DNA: TGCAGCGTTGAACAGGGGGTTTTTGAAGCTTTCTTT; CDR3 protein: CSVEQGVFEAFF
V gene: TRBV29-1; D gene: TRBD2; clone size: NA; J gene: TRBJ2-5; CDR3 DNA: TGCAGCGTTGAAGGGCAGGGACTAGCAGAGACCCAGTACTTC; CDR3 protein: CSVEGQGLAETQYF
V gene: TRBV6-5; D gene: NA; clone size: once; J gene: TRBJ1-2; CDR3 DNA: TGTGCCAGCAAAACCACAGGCAACTACTATGGCTACACCTTC; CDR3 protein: CASKTTGNYYGYTF
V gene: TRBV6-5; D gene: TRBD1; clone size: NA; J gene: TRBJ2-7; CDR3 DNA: TGTGCCAGCAGAGGGGACAGAACCTACGAGCAGTACTTC; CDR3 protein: CASRGDRTYEQYF
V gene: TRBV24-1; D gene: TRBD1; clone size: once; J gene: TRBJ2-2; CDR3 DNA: TGTGCCACCAGTGAACCCGGGACAGGGTATGCCACCGGGGAGCTGTTTTTT; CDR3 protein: CATSEPGTGYATGELFF
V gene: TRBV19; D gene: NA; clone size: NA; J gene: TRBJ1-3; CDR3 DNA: TGTGCCAGTAGTATAGGTGGGGAGTTGAGCTCTGGAAACACCATATATTTT; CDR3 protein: CASSIGGELSSGNTIYF
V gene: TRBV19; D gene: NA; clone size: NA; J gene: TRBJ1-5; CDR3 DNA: TGTGCCAGTAGTATAGGAGTTAATAGCAATCAGCCCCAGCATTTT; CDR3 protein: CASSIGVNSNQPQHF
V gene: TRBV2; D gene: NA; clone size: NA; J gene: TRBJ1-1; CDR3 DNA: TGTGCCAGCCCCCTCCGGGCAGGGAATACGAACACTGAAGCTTTCTTT; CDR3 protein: CASPLRAGNTNTEAFF
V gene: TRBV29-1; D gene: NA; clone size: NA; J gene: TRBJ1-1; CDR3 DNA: TGCAGCGTTGAAGAAGACCCGGGGGGGAAAGCTTTCTTT; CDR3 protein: CSVEEDPGGKAFF
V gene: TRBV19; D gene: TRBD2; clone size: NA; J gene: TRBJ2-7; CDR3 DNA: TGTGCCAGTAGTATAACTAGCGGGAGCTACGAGCAGTACTTC; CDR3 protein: CASSITSGSYEQYF
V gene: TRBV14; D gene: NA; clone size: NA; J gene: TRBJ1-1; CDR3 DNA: TGTGCCAGCAGCTCTACATTTAAGGACTTTAACACTGAAGCTTTCTTT; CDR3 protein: CASSSTFKDFNTEAFF
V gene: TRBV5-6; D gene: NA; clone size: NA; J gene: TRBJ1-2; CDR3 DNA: TGTGCCAGCAGCTTAGGAGACAGGTTGGAGTATGGCTACACCTTC; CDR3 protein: CASSLGDRLEYGYTF
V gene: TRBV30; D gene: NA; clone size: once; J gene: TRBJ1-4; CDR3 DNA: TGTGCCTGGAGTGTACGATTCGGGGGGCCCAGTGAAAAACTGTTTTTT; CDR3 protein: CAWSVRFGGPSEKLFF
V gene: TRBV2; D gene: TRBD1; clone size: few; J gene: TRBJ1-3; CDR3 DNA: TGTGCCAGCAGTGACCCACGGACAGGCGGAAACACCATATATTTT; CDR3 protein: CASSDPRTGGNTIYF
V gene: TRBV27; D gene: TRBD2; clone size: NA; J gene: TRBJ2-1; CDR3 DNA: TGTGCCAGCAGTTTAACGAGACTAGCGGGAGGGGACAATGAGCAGTTCTTC; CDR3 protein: CASSLTRLAGGDNEQFF
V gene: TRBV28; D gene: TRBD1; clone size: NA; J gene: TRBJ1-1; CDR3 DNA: TGTGCCAGCAGTACAGACAGGGATCCTGAAGCTTTCTTT; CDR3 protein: CASSTDRDPEAFF
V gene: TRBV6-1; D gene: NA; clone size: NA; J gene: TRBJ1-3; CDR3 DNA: TGTGCCAGCAGTGAAAGACACCGGGACACTAACTTTTTCTCTGGAAACACCATATATTTT; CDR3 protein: CASSERHRDTNFFSGNTIYF
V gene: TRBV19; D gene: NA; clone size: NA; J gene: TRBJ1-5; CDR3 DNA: TGTGCCAGTAGGGGAGACAGGCCTTATAGCAATCAGCCCCAGCATTTT; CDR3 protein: CASRGDRPYSNQPQHF